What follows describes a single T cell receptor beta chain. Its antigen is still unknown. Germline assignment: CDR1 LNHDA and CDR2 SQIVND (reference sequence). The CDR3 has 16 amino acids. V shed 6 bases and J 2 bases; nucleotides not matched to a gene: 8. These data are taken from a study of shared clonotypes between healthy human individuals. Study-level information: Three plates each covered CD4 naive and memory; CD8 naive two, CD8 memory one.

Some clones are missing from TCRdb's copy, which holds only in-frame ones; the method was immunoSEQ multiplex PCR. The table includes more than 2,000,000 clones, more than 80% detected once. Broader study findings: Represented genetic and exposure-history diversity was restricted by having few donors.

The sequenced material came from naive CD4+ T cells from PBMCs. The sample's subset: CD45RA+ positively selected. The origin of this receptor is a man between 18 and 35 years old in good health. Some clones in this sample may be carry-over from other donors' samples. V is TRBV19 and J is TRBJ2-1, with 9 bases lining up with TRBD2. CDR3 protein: CASSPLAGNTYNEQFF. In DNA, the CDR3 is TGTGCCAGTAGCCCTCTAGCGGGAAATACCTACAATGAGCAGTTCTTC.